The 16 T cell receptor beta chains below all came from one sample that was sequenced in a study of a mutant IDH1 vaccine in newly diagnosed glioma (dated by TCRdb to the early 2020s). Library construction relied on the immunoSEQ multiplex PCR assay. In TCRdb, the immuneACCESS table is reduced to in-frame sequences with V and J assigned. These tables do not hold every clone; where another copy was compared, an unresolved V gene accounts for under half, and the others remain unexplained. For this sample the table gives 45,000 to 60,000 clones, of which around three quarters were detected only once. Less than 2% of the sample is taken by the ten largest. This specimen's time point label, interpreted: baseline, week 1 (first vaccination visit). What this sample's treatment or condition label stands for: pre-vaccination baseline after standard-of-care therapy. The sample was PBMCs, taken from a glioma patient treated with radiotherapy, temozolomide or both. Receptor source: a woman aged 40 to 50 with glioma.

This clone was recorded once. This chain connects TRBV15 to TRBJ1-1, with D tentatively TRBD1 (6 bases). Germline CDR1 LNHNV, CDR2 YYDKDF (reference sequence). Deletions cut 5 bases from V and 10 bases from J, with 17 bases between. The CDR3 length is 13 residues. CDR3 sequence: CATSPDEGVRAFF. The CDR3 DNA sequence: TGTGCCACCAGCCCTGACGAGGGGGTGCGAGCTTTCTTT.

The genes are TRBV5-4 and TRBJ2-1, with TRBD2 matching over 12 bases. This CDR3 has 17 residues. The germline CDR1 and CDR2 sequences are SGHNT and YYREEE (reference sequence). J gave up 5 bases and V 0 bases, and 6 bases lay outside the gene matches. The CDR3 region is CASSLAASGGVNNEQFF. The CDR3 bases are TGTGCCAGCAGCTTGGCGGCTAGCGGGGGGGTCAACAATGAGCAGTTCTTC.

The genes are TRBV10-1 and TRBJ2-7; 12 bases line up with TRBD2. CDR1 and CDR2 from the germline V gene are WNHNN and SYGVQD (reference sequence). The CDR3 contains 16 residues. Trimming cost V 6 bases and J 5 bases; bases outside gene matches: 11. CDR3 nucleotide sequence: TGCGCCAGCAGCGGCTCCCTAGCGGGGGGGCGGAACGAGCAGTACTTC. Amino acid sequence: CASSGSLAGGRNEQYF.

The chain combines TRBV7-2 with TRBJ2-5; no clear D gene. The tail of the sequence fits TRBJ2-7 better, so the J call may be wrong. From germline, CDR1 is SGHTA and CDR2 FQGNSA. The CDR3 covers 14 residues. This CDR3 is CASSLGPLSYEQYF. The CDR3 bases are TGTGCCAGCAGCTTAGGTCCTTTATCCTACGAGCAGTACTTC.

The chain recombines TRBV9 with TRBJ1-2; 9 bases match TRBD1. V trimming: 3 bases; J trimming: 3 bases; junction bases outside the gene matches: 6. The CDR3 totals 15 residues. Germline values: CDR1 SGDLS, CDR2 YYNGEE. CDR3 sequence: CASSEGQGTYYGYTF. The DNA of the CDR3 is TGTGCCAGCAGCGAAGGACAGGGGACTTACTATGGCTACACCTTC.

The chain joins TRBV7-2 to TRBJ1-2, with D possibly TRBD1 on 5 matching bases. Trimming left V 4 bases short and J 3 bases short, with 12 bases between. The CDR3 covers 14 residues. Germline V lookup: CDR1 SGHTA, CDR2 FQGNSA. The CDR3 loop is CASSSAGRDYGYTF. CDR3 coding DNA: TGTGCCAGCAGCTCCGCGGGGCGGGACTATGGCTACACCTTC.

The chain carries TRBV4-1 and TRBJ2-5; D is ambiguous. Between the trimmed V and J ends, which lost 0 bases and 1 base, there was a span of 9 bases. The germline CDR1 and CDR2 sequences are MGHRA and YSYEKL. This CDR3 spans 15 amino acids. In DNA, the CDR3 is TGCGCCAGCAGCCAAGATATCCGCTCCCAAGAGACCCAGTACTTC. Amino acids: CASSQDIRSQETQYF.

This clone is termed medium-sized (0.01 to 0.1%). CDR3 DNA sequence: TGTGCCAGCAGCCAACAGGGACCGGGAGTCTACACCTTC. Its protein is CASSQQGPGVYTF. V usage is TRBV6-1 and J usage is TRBJ1-2; D is perhaps TRBD1 (6 bases). This CDR3 contains 13 residues. The V end was cut by 6 bases, the J end by 10 bases, with 18 bases between. Germline CDR1 is MNHNS and CDR2 is SASEGT.

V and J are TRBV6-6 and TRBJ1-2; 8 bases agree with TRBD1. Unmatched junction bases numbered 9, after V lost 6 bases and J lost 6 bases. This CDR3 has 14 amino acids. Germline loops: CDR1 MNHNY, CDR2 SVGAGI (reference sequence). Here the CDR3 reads CASSPQGAPHGYTF. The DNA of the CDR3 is TGTGCCAGCAGCCCTCAGGGGGCCCCCCATGGCTACACCTTC.

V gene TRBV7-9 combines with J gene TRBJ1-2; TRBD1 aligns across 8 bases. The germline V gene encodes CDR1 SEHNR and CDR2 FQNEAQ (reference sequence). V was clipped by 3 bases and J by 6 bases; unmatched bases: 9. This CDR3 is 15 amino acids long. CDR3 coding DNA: TGTGCCAGCAGCTTTGGCCAGGGGGCTAGTGATGGCTACACCTTC. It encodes CASSFGQGASDGYTF.

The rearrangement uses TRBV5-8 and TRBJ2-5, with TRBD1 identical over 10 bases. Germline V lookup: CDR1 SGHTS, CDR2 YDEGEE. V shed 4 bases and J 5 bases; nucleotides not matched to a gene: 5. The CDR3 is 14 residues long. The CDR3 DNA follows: TGTGCCAGCAGCCGGGACAGGGGAACTGAGACCCAGTACTTC. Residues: CASSRDRGTETQYF.

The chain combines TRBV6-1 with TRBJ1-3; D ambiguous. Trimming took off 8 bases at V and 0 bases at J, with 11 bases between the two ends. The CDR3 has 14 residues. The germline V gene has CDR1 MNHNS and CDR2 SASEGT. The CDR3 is CASGIRHSGNTIYF. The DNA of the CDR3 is TGTGCCAGCGGAATACGGCACTCTGGAAACACCATATATTTT.

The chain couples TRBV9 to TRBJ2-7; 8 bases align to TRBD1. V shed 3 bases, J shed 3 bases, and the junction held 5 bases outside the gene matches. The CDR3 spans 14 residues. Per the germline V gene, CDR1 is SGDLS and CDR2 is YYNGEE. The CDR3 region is CASSAGTGHYEQYF. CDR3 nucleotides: TGTGCCAGCAGCGCAGGGACAGGCCACTACGAGCAGTACTTC.

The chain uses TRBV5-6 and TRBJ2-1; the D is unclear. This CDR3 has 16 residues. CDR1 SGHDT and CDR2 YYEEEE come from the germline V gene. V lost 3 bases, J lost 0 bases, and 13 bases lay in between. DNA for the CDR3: TGTGCCAGCAGCTCCTCGTCAGACCTCTCCTACAATGAGCAGTTCTTC. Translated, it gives CASSSSSDLSYNEQFF.

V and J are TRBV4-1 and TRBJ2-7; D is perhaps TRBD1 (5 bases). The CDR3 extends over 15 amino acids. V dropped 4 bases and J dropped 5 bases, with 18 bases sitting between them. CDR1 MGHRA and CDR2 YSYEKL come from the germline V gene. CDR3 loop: CASSRSTGGSDEQYF. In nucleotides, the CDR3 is TGCGCCAGCAGCCGGAGCACAGGTGGGTCGGACGAGCAGTACTTC.

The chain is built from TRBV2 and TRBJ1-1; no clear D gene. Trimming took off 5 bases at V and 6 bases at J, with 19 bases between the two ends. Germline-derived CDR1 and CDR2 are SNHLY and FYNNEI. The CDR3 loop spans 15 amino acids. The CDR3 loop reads CASSSGKGGIAEAFF. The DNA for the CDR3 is TGTGCCAGCAGTAGCGGGAAAGGAGGGATCGCTGAAGCTTTCTTT.